One sample yielded the 2 T cell receptor beta chains listed below, sequenced in a study of shared clonotypes between healthy human individuals. TCRdb's table, derived via immunoSEQ multiplex PCR, lists solely in-frame clones and lacks some. Of about 460,000 clones in the sample, 77% were seen once. Sequencing was done on a sample of PBMCs. These receptors all come from a woman in her thirties or forties in good health. Some clones in this sample may be carry-over from other donors' samples.

The CDR3 sequence: CASSLGSGSTDTQYF. DNA of the CDR3: TGTGCCAGCAGCTTGGGTAGCGGGAGCACAGATACGCAGTATTTT. V and J are TRBV11-3 and TRBJ2-3; TRBD2 matches at 7 bases. Germline V gene lookup returns CDR1 SGHNT and CDR2 YENEEA. The CDR3 has 15 amino acids. J gave up 0 bases and V 3 bases, and 3 bases lay outside the gene matches.

The V call is TRBV9, the J call TRBJ2-7; TRBD2 aligns across 8 bases. V was pared by 4 bases and J by 3 bases, with 6 bases of the junction left unmatched. The germline gives CDR1 SGDLS, CDR2 YYNGEE. This CDR3 has 14 residues. The DNA of the CDR3 is TGTGCCAGCAGCCCTTCCGGGACTAGCTACGAGCAGTACTTC. Amino acids: CASSPSGTSYEQYF.